This passage covers 8 T cell receptor beta chains from one sample sequenced in a study of blood T cell repertoires in COVID-19. Here immunoSEQ multiplex PCR was the method, and the copy in TCRdb shows in-frame clones only, minus some. The table has 50,000 to 75,000 clones, around 77% seen once. Sequences were obtained from peripheral blood. These receptors were collected from a man aged 80 or over with active or convalescent COVID-19.

In its sample, this clone was seen once. The J gene is TRBJ2-2, the V gene TRBV5-1; D is unresolved. The CDR3 loop spans 18 amino acids. Trimming took 2 bases from V and 4 from J, leaving 21 bases between them. The germline gives CDR1 SGHRS, CDR2 YFSETQ. The CDR3 nucleotides read TGCGCCAGCAGCTTAAATTCGAGGCAGAGTTCGGGCACCGGGGAGCTGTTTTTT. Translation gives CASSLNSRQSSGTGELFF. Looking up the rest from reference TRBV5-1 and TRBJ2-2 gives the full variable domain: KAGVTQTPRYLIKTRGQQVTLSCSPISGHRSVSWYQQTPGQGLQFLFEYFSETQRNKGNFPGRFSGRQFSNSRSEMNVSTLELGDSALYLCASSLNSRQSSGTGELFFGEGSRLTVL.

The gene calls are TRBV6-5 and TRBJ1-1, with D possibly matching TRBD1 (6 bases). The CDR3 is 13 amino acids. Germline V gene lookup returns CDR1 MNHEY and CDR2 SVGAGI. Trimming left V 8 bases short and J 0 bases short, with 10 bases between. CDR3 in DNA: TGTGCCAGCTGCGGACAGATGAACACTGAAGCTTTCTTT. It yields the protein CASCGQMNTEAFF.

The V and J genes are TRBV19 and TRBJ1-2; D not resolved. Germline V gene lookup returns CDR1 LNHDA and CDR2 SQIVND (reference sequence). The CDR3 is 13 amino acids. V gave up 7 bases and J gave up 5 bases, with 14 bases separating them. The CDR3 sequence is CASTALGRYGYTF. CDR3 sequence (DNA): TGTGCCAGTACGGCATTGGGGAGGTATGGCTACACCTTC.

The CDR3 coding sequence is TGTGCCAGCTCACCTATTGCCGCGGGAGTCAATGAGCAGTTCTTC. Translation gives CASSPIAAGVNEQFF. The V call is TRBV18, the J call TRBJ2-1; TRBD2 aligns across 7 bases. Germline trimming cut 3 bases from V and 6 bases from J; bases unmatched to any gene: 8. The CDR3 has 15 amino acids. Germline CDR1 KGHSH, CDR2 LQKENI.

The V call is TRBV5-1, the J call TRBJ2-5, with D maybe TRBD2 (5 bases). V lost 2 bases and J 1 base, leaving 6 bases between the germline ends. The germline V gene encodes CDR1 SGHRS and CDR2 YFSETQ. This CDR3 has 13 residues. The CDR3 spells CASSLAAQETQYF. In DNA, the CDR3 is TGCGCCAGCAGCTTAGCGGCCCAAGAGACCCAGTACTTC.

V and J are TRBV28 and TRBJ2-7; D uncertain. Germline V lookup: CDR1 MDHEN, CDR2 SYDVKM. The V and J ends lost 1 base and 2 bases respectively, with 9 bases between them. The CDR3 contains 14 residues. The CDR3 sequence: CASSLYRQAYEQYF. The CDR3 coding sequence is TGTGCCAGCAGTTTATATCGGCAGGCCTACGAGCAGTACTTC.

The chain carries TRBV6-1 and TRBJ1-5; D uncertain. V was shortened by 2 bases and J by 6 bases, with 8 bases between the two germline ends. Per the germline V gene, CDR1 is MNHNS and CDR2 is SASEGT. The CDR3 is 13 residues long. The chain's CDR3 is CASSEREFQPQHF. CDR3 nucleotide sequence: TGTGCCAGCAGTGAACGGGAGTTTCAGCCCCAGCATTTT.

This clone was seen a handful of times. This chain connects TRBV19 to TRBJ2-1; 7 positions match TRBD1. V was clipped by 5 bases and J by 8 bases; unmatched bases: 12. From germline, CDR1 is LNHDA and CDR2 SQIVND (reference sequence). The CDR3 length is 15 residues. The CDR3 sequence is CASSPIRQGRDEQFF. CDR3 sequence (DNA): TGTGCCAGTAGTCCCATTCGACAGGGTAGAGATGAGCAGTTCTTC.